This T cell receptor (beta chain) was sequenced in a study of blood T cell repertoires in COVID-19. Study-wide context: Samples taken during acute and convalescent COVID-19 were collected in the United States, Italy and Spain. Sources were T cells, B-cell-depleted T cells, or PBMCs; the material itself was cDNA or gDNA.

Trimming removed 1 base from V and 7 bases from J, with 14 bases in between. CDR3 length: 14 amino acids. This clone has a single count. In the authors' methods: Scientists estimated how many nucleated cells there were by amplifying reference gene primers. TCRdb's copy holds only in-frame clones and misses some; the assay was immunoSEQ multiplex PCR. V, J and clone size derive from that table, while D and trimming were established from the DNA sequence. Altogether fewer than 200,000 clones are present, about 87% being singletons, with the ten largest covering 2.5% to 3.5%. The chain couples TRBV5-3 to TRBJ1-1; D possibly corresponds to TRBD1 (5 bases). TRBV5-3 is an ORF for which the function is uncertain. Source material: peripheral blood. This receptor was identified in a man aged 35-49 years with active or convalescent COVID-19. The CDR3 spells CARSLYSDSLEAFF. Written as DNA, the CDR3 is TGTGCCAGAAGCTTGTACTCCGACAGCCTTGAAGCTTTCTTT.